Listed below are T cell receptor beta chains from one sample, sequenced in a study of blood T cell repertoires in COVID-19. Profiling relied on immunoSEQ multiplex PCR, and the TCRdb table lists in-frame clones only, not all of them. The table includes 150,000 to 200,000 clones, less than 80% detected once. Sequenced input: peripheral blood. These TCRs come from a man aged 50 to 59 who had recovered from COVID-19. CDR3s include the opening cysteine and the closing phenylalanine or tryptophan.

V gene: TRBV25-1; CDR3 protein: CASSDVGADTGELFF
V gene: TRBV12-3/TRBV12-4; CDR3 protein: CASRTGLAGLQYF
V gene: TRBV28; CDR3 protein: CASRPSPGTGGYYGYTF
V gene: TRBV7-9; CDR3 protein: CASSLVVLNTQTGELFF
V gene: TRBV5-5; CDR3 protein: CASSKGQGVSYEQYF
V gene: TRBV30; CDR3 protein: CAWREAGVGYTF
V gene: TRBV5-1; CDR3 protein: CASSSQGGPYEQYF
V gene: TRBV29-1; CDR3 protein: CSAADLIAYNEQFF
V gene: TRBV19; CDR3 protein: CASNQGLAKNIQYF
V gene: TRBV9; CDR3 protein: CASSVGVTGEHEQFF
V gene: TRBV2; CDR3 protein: CASTIGGGLGTYEQYF
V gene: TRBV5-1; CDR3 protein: CASSIYTDTQYF
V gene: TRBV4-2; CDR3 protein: CASSLEAFGTDTQYF
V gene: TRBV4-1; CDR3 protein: CASSQGGLRGRIREDEQFF
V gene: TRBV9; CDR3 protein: CASSDYPGQGVYEQYF
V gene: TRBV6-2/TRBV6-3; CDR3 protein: CASSYPSSGSANTGELFF
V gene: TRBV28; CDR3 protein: CASSFQGGNTIYF
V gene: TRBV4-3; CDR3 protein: CASSQGGGTGNYEQYF
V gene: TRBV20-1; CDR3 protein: CSASLLSSGNTIYF
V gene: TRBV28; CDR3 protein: CATGGSFGYGYTF
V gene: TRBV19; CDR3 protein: CASSKTLRRGGEHEQFF
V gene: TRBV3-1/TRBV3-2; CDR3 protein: CASSHGTGSIYF
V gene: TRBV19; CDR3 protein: CASSARTVHEQYF
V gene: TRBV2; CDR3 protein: CASSRTFQGAGTF
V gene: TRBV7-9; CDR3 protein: CASSTGTGGSPLHF
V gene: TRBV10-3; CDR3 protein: CAISEDRTSNQPQHF